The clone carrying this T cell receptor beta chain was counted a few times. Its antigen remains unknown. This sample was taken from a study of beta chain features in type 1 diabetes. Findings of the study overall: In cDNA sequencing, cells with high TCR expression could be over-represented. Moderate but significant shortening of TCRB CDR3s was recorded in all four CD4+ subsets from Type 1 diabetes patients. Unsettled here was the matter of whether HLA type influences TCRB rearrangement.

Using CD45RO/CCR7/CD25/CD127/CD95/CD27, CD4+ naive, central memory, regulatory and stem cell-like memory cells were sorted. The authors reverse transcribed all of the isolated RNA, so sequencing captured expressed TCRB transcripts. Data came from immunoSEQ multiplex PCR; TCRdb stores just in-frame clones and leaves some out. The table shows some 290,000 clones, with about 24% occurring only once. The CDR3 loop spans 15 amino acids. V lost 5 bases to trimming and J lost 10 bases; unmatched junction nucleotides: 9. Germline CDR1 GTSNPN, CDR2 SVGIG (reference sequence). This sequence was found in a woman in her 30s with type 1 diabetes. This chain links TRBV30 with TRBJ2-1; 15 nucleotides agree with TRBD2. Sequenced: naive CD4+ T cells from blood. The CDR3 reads CAWRRTSGRVREQFF. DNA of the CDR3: TGTGCCTGGCGGAGGACTAGCGGGAGGGTTAGGGAGCAGTTCTTC.